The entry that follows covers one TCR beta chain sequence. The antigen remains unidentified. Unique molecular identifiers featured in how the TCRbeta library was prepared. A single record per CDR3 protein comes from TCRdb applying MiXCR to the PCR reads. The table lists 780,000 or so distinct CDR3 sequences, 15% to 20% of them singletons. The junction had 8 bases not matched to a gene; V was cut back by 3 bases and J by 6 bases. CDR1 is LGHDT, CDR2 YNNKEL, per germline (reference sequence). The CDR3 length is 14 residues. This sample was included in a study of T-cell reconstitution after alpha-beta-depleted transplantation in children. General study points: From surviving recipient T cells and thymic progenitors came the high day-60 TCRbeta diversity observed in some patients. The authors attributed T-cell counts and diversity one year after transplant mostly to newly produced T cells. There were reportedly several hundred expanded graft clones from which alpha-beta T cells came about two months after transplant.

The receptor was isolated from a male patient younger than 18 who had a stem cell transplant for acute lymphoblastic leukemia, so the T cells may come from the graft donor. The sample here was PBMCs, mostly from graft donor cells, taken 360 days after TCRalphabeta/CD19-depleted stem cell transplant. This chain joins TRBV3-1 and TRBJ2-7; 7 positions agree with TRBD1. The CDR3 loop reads CASSQGASGGEQYF. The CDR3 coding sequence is TGTGCCAGCAGCCAGGGGGCCTCAGGGGGCGAGCAGTACTTC.